This T cell receptor beta chain was captured by sequencing in a study of T cells in Graves' hyperthyroidism and ophthalmopathy. This clonotype was observed at least ten times. Its antigen remains unknown. The study left out patients who had uncontrolled infection, other autoimmune disease, pregnancy or lactation. The source material, RNA transcripts, was used to amplify TCR beta CDR3 regions. The HTBI primer set drove a first-round RT-PCR of the TCR CDR3. TCRdb redid the calling of the multiplex PCR reads with MiXCR, one entry per CDR3 protein. The sample lists about 770,000 distinct CDR3 sequences, approximately 19% occurring once. Study conclusions and caveats: Most thyroid clonotypes expanded above 0.001 appeared in blood too.

Germline lookup yields CDR1 SGHAT and CDR2 FQNNGV. Trimming removed 3 bases from V and 5 bases from J, with 8 bases in between. CDR3 length equals 12 residues. This clonotype originated in a woman in her fifties or sixties with Graves' hyperthyroidism that later progressed to Graves' ophthalmopathy. The chain couples TRBV11-2 to TRBJ2-7; weak D call: TRBD2 (5 bases). The material sequenced was blood. The chain's CDR3 is CASSFLGDEQYF. The CDR3 DNA follows: TGTGCCAGCAGCTTCCTCGGGGACGAGCAGTACTTC. Full variable domain (missing parts from reference TRBV11-2 and TRBJ2-7): EAGVAQSPRYKIIEKRQSVAFWCNPISGHATLYWYQQILGQGPKLLIQFQNNGVVDDSQLPKDRFSAERLKGVDSTLKIQPAKLEDSAVYLCASSFLGDEQYFGPGTRLTVT.